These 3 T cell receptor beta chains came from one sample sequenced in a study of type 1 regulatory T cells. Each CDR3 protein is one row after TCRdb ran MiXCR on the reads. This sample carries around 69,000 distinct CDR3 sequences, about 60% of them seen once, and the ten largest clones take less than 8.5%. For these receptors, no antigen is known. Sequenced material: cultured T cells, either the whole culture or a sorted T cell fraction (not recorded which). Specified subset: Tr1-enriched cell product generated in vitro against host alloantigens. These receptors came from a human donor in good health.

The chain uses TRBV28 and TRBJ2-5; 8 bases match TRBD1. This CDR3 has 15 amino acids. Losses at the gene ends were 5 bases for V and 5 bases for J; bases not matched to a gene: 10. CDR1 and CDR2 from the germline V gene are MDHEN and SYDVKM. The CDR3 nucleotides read TGTGCCAGCAGTCGGAGCAGGGGGCGATGGGAGACCCAGTACTTC. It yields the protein CASSRSRGRWETQYF.

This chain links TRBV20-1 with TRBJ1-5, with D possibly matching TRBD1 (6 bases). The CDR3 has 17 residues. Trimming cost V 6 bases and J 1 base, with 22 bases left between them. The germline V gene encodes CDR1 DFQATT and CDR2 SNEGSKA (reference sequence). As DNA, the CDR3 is TGCAGTGCATTGGTGGGGGGGCGCGGGTTGAGCAATCAGCCCCAGCATTTT. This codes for CSALVGGRGLSNQPQHF.

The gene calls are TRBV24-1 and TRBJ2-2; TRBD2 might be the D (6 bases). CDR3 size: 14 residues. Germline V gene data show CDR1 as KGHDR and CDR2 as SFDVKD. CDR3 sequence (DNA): TGTGGGGACTGCTCGACGCAGAACACCGGGGAGCTGTTTTTT. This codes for CGDCSTQNTGELFF.